Shown below are 8 T cell receptor beta chains from a single sample sequenced in a study of a mutant IDH1 vaccine in newly diagnosed glioma. These TCRs' antigens remain unknown. Time point noted: week 5, during vaccination. With topical imiquimod, each dose of the vaccine consisted of 300 ug of mutant IDH1 20-mer peptide. The data were produced by immunoSEQ multiplex PCR, yet TCRdb's version contains in-frame clones alone and is incomplete. The sample has about 56,000 clones, just under 90% seen once; the top ten hold roughly 4.8%. The sample consisted of PBMCs, taken from a glioma patient whose treatment included an IDH1 peptide vaccine. The source is a woman in her thirties or forties with glioma.

The rearrangement joins TRBV19 to TRBJ1-1; no clear D gene. The CDR3 is made up of 13 amino acids. Germline V lookup: CDR1 LNHDA, CDR2 SQIVND (reference sequence). V was pared by 6 bases and J by 0 bases, with 8 bases between. The CDR3 DNA reads TGTGCCAGTAGCCCCTACATGAACACTGAAGCTTTCTTT. Its protein is CASSPYMNTEAFF.

The rearrangement links TRBV18 to TRBJ1-4; the match to TRBD1 covers 9 bases. CDR1 and CDR2 (germline): KGHSH, LQKENI. V gave up 1 base and J gave up 6 bases; unmatched junction bases: 6. The CDR3 has 16 residues. CDR3 residues: CASSPLGGQGDEKLFF. In DNA, the CDR3 is TGTGCCAGCTCACCACTCGGGGGACAGGGAGATGAAAAACTGTTTTTT.

The chain links TRBV5-1 to TRBJ1-4; tentatively, D is TRBD1 (5 bases). CDR3 length equals 15 residues. Germline CDR1 reads SGHRS; CDR2 reads YFSETQ. Deletions cut 6 bases from V and 6 bases from J, with 18 bases between. The CDR3 is CASKEQALGDEKLFF. The CDR3 coding sequence is TGCGCCAGCAAGGAACAGGCCCTGGGTGATGAAAAACTGTTTTTT.

The genes are TRBV4-1 and TRBJ1-2; D might be TRBD1 (5 bases). Trimming took off 5 bases at V and 5 bases at J, with 18 bases between the two ends. The CDR3 loop spans 15 amino acids. CDR1 MGHRA and CDR2 YSYEKL come from the germline V gene. The CDR3 region is CASSAMVGVGYGYTF. The CDR3 DNA sequence: TGCGCCAGCAGCGCTATGGTAGGGGTGGGATATGGCTACACCTTC.

This clone was seen once. This chain connects TRBV15 to TRBJ2-7; TRBD1 aligns across 7 bases. CDR3 length: 14 amino acids. CDR1 is LNHNV, CDR2 YYDKDF, per germline (reference sequence). V was pared by 3 bases and J by 0 bases, with 2 bases of the junction left unmatched. The CDR3 protein is CATSRTGSSYEQYF. The CDR3 coding sequence is TGTGCCACCAGCAGGACAGGGTCCTCCTACGAGCAGTACTTC.

This chain connects TRBV9 to TRBJ2-3, with 9 bases aligning to TRBD2. The CDR3 runs 15 residues. The V segment lost 2 bases and the J segment 7 bases; nucleotides outside the gene matches: 8. Germline V gene data show CDR1 as SGDLS and CDR2 as YYNGEE. The CDR3 region has the DNA TGTGCCAGCAGCGTGTGGCGGGAGGGCGTTTATACGCAGTATTTT. Its translation is CASSVWREGVYTQYF.

The gene calls are TRBV7-9 and TRBJ1-5; a weak D match, TRBD1 (5 bases). The CDR3 consists of 16 residues. Trimming left V 5 bases short and J 6 bases short, with 20 bases between. The germline V gene has CDR1 SEHNR and CDR2 FQNEAQ (reference sequence). As DNA, the CDR3 is TGTGCCAGCAGCGTTACGAGGGGTGGGAGCGGTCAGCCCCAGCATTTT. Amino acids: CASSVTRGGSGQPQHF.

The chain recombines TRBV6-6 with TRBJ1-2; unclear D gene. The CDR3 covers 13 residues. Germline V gives CDR1 MNHNY, CDR2 SVGAGI (reference sequence). Trimming cost V 0 bases and J 4 bases, with 6 bases left between them. The chain's CDR3 is CASSYSNGYGYTF. CDR3 nucleotides: TGTGCCAGCAGTTACTCGAACGGCTATGGCTACACCTTC.